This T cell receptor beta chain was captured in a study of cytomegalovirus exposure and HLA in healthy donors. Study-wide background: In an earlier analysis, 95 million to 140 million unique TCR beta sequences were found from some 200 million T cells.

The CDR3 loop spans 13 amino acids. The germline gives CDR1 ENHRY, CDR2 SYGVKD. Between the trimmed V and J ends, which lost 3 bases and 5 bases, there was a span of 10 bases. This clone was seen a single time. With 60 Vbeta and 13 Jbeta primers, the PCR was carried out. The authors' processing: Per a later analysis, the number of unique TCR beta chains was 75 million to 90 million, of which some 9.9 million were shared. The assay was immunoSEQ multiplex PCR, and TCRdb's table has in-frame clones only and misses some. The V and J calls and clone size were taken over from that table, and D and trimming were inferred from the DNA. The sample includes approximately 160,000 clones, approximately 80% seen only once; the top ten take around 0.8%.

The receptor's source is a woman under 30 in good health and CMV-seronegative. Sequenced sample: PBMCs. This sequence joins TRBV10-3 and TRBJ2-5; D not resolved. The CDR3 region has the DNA TGTGCCATCAGTGATGACTCGATGGAGACCCAGTACTTC. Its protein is CAISDDSMETQYF.